These 31 T cell receptor beta chains came from one sample sequenced in a study of blood T cell repertoires in COVID-19. Profiled with immunoSEQ multiplex PCR; TCRdb holds only in-frame clones, not every one. In the table there are 200,000 to 250,000 clones, 86% of which are singletons. The sequenced sample consisted of peripheral blood. The receptors derive from a woman in her 30s who had recovered from COVID-19.

This clone was found a few times. This sequence joins TRBV5-1 and TRBJ1-3; 7 bases fit TRBD1. CDR1 and CDR2 from the germline V gene are SGHRS and YFSETQ. V lost 0 bases, J lost 0 bases, and 0 bases stayed unmatched. This CDR3 has 15 amino acids. CDR3 coding DNA: TGCGCCAGCAGCTTGGCAGGGGGCTCTGGAAACACCATATATTTT. It is translated as CASSLAGGSGNTIYF.

The chain couples TRBV7-2 to TRBJ2-1; TRBD2 aligns across 10 bases. The CDR3 runs to 15 residues. Germline CDR1 SGHTA, CDR2 FQGNSA. V was clipped by 5 bases and J by 4 bases; unmatched bases: 5. For the CDR3, the DNA is TGTGCCAGCAGCCCCCCGGGACTAGCGTACAATGAGCAGTTCTTC. It translates to CASSPPGLAYNEQFF. The complete variable domain, with remaining parts taken from reference TRBV7-2 and TRBJ2-1, reads GAGVSQSPSNKVTEKGKDVELRCDPISGHTALYWYRQSLGQGLEFLIYFQGNSAPDKSGLPSDRFSAERTGGSVSTLTIQRTQQEDSAVYLCASSPPGLAYNEQFFGPGTRLTVL.

Only one count was recorded for this clone. V and J are TRBV7-2 and TRBJ1-1; TRBD1 agrees at 7 bases. This CDR3 contains 14 residues. Germline V gives CDR1 SGHTA, CDR2 FQGNSA. Germline trimming cut 7 bases from V and 3 bases from J; bases unmatched to any gene: 8. CDR3 residues: CASNLDRSDTEAFF. The CDR3 bases are TGTGCCAGCAACCTGGACAGGTCTGACACTGAAGCTTTCTTT.

The V call is TRBV3-1 (or the pseudogene TRBV3-2), the J call TRBJ2-2, with D possibly being TRBD1 (5 bases). CDR1 LGHDT and CDR2 YNNKEL come from the germline V gene (reference sequence). There are 16 residues in the CDR3. V lost 4 bases to trimming and J lost 5 bases, with 17 bases between them. The CDR3 sequence: CASSLQDILPTGELFF. The CDR3 DNA is TGTGCCAGCAGCCTCCAGGACATTCTTCCGACCGGGGAGCTGTTTTTT.

This clone has only one observation. The rearrangement links TRBV6-1 to TRBJ1-4, with 8 bases identical to TRBD1. The CDR3 contains 15 residues. The germline CDR1 and CDR2 sequences are MNHNS and SASEGT. Unmatched junction bases numbered 4, after V lost 2 bases and J lost 5 bases. CDR3 residues: CASSENRQGNEKLFF. DNA of the CDR3: TGTGCCAGCAGTGAAAATCGACAGGGGAATGAAAAACTGTTTTTT.

The chain is built from TRBV5-6 and TRBJ1-5; no firm D call. Germline CDR1 SGHDT, CDR2 YYEEEE. V lost 3 bases, J lost 0 bases, and 10 bases lay in between. The CDR3 is made up of 15 amino acids. CDR3 bases: TGTGCCAGCAGCTCAGGATTCTATAGCAATCAGCCCCAGCATTTT. It encodes CASSSGFYSNQPQHF.

This rearrangement joins TRBV7-9 to TRBJ2-7; 9 bases are a match to TRBD1. The V segment lost 5 bases and the J segment 3 bases; nucleotides outside the gene matches: 2. The CDR3 is made up of 13 amino acids. Germline CDR1 is SEHNR and CDR2 is FQNEAQ (reference sequence). The CDR3 loop is CASSHRGRYEQYF. The CDR3 nucleotides read TGTGCCAGCAGCCACAGGGGGCGCTACGAGCAGTACTTC.

V usage is TRBV2 and J usage is TRBJ1-2; tentative D call: TRBD1 (5 bases). Germline V gene sequence: CDR1 SNHLY, CDR2 FYNNEI. This CDR3 comprises 15 residues. Trimming removed 6 bases at V and 5 bases at J, with 19 bases between. This CDR3 is CASSTGTGGKYGYTF. The CDR3, as DNA: TGTGCCAGCAGCACCGGGACGGGGGGGAAGTATGGCTACACCTTC.

The gene calls are TRBV5-1 and TRBJ1-2, with 9 positions matching TRBD1. From germline, CDR1 is SGHRS and CDR2 YFSETQ. Losses at the gene ends were 5 bases for V and 4 bases for J; bases not matched to a gene: 12. The CDR3 is made up of 16 amino acids. The CDR3 nucleotides read TGCGCCAGCAGTCGGGGACAGGGCACACCTGGCTATGGCTACACCTTC. Translating gives CASSRGQGTPGYGYTF.

The V gene is TRBV14, the J gene TRBJ2-1; tentative D call: TRBD2 (5 bases). The V and J ends lost 0 bases and 8 bases respectively, with 14 bases between them. The germline gives CDR1 SGHDN, CDR2 FVKESK. The CDR3 has 15 amino acids. The CDR3: CASSQDRLANHEQFF. In DNA, the CDR3 is TGTGCCAGCAGCCAAGATAGGCTAGCAAACCATGAGCAGTTCTTC.

CDR3 sequence (DNA): TGTGCCAGCAGAGGACAGGGGGCAGGGAACTATGGCTACACCTTC. It specifies CASRGQGAGNYGYTF. V is TRBV6-5 and J is TRBJ1-2; the match to TRBD1 covers 11 bases. Looked up from germline, CDR1 is MNHEY and CDR2 is SVGAGI. The V and J ends lost 6 bases and 2 bases, in that order; junction bases with no gene match: 5. There are 15 residues in the CDR3.

This clone was observed a single time. This chain connects TRBV9 to TRBJ1-6; the match to TRBD1 covers 9 bases. CDR1 and CDR2 (germline): SGDLS, YYNGEE. V dropped 0 bases and J dropped 7; count of bases not matched to a gene: 2. The CDR3 loop spans 15 amino acids. This CDR3 is CASSVGGTGNSPLHF. In DNA, the CDR3 is TGTGCCAGCAGCGTAGGCGGGACAGGGAATTCACCCCTCCACTTT.

The V call is TRBV11-2, the J call TRBJ1-2, with D perhaps TRBD1 (6 bases). The V end was cut by 5 bases, the J end by 1 base, with 11 bases between. Germline CDR1 SGHAT, CDR2 FQNNGV. This CDR3 is built from 14 residues. DNA for the CDR3: TGTGCCAGCAGCGGAAACAGGGTTAACTATGGCTACACCTTC. This encodes CASSGNRVNYGYTF.

This chain uses TRBV7-9 with TRBJ1-5, with a possible D match to TRBD1 (6 bases). The germline V gene encodes CDR1 SEHNR and CDR2 FQNEAQ (reference sequence). V lost 4 bases and J 1 base, leaving 11 bases between the germline ends. This CDR3 has 15 amino acids. CDR3 protein: CASSSPGTSNQPQHF. The CDR3 DNA sequence: TGTGCCAGCAGCTCACCAGGGACAAGCAATCAGCCCCAGCATTTT.

J is TRBJ1-1 and V is TRBV27, with 9 bases matching TRBD1. Per the germline V gene, CDR1 is MNHEY and CDR2 is SMNVEV (reference sequence). V dropped 6 bases and J dropped 3; count of bases not matched to a gene: 5. The length of the CDR3 is 14 residues. CDR3 residues: CASSLTGGDTEAFF. Written as DNA, the CDR3 is TGTGCCAGCAGCCTGACAGGGGGGGACACTGAAGCTTTCTTT.

V and J are TRBV18 and TRBJ2-3; TRBD1 is a possible D gene (5 bases). This CDR3 spans 14 amino acids. Per the germline V gene, CDR1 is KGHSH and CDR2 is LQKENI. Trimming pared 3 bases from V and 3 bases from J, leaving 10 bases between. CDR3 sequence: CASSPAAGTDTQYF. The CDR3 nucleotides read TGTGCCAGCTCACCTGCGGCAGGGACAGATACGCAGTATTTT.

The rearrangement joins TRBV14 to TRBJ2-2, with 9 bases fitting TRBD1. CDR1 and CDR2 from the germline V gene are SGHDN and FVKESK. The CDR3 totals 16 residues. V shed 4 bases, J shed 5 bases, and the junction held 8 bases outside the gene matches. CDR3 coding DNA: TGTGCCAGCAGCCGCCCGGGACAGGGTAGTACCGGGGAGCTGTTTTTT. Encoded protein: CASSRPGQGSTGELFF.

The chain employs TRBV19 and TRBJ1-4, with TRBD1 as a possible D gene (6 bases). Per the germline V gene, CDR1 is LNHDA and CDR2 is SQIVND (reference sequence). CDR3 size: 14 residues. Trimming cost V 6 bases and J 4 bases, with 12 bases left between them. CDR3 nucleotides: TGTGCCAGTAGACCCGGACAGTTTAATGAAAAACTGTTTTTT. It translates to CASRPGQFNEKLFF.

The chain recombines TRBV21-1 with TRBJ1-3; TRBD1, the table's D call, was not compared with the DNA. TRBV21-1 has pseudogene status. The CDR3 has 15 amino acids. In DNA form, the CDR3 reads TGTGCCAGCAGCGCAACAGGGCGCTCTGGAAACACCATATATTTT. Translation gives CASSATGRSGNTIYF.

This chain connects TRBV7-2 to TRBJ1-4; possible D gene TRBD1, 5 bases. The CDR3 totals 16 residues. V was clipped by 4 bases and J by 1 base, with 13 bases between them. Germline loops: CDR1 SGHTA, CDR2 FQGNSA. DNA for the CDR3: TGTGCCAGCAGCTCACAGGCGAGGTTAACTAATGAAAAACTGTTTTTT. Encoded protein: CASSSQARLTNEKLFF.

The rearrangement joins TRBV5-1 to TRBJ2-1; 12 bases map to TRBD2. The V gene's germline CDR1 is SGHRS and CDR2 YFSETQ. This CDR3 spans 17 amino acids. J was trimmed by 6 bases and V by 3 bases; bases with no gene match: 10. The CDR3 sequence is CASSSTPLAGGINEQFF. CDR3 DNA: TGCGCCAGCAGCTCAACCCCACTAGCGGGGGGAATCAATGAGCAGTTCTTC.

The chain combines TRBV7-9 with TRBJ1-2, with 7 bases matching TRBD1. The CDR3 is 16 amino acids. CDR1 and CDR2 from the germline V gene are SEHNR and FQNEAQ (reference sequence). After removal of 6 bases from V and 4 bases from J, the junction contained 14 bases not matched to a gene. Written as DNA, the CDR3 is TGTGCCAGCAGGGGAACGGACAGGCCCGGCGGCTATGGCTACACCTTC. Its protein is CASRGTDRPGGYGYTF.

V usage is TRBV7-3 and J usage is TRBJ2-1, with D maybe TRBD1 (6 bases). Germline V gene sequence: CDR1 SGHTA, CDR2 FQGTGA. Trimming removed 8 bases from V and 6 bases from J, with 14 bases in between. The CDR3 is 13 residues long. DNA of the CDR3: TGTGCCAGCGGGGGCAGGAACCCCAATGAGCAGTTCTTC. Translated: CASGGRNPNEQFF. The full variable domain, in which reference TRBV7-3 and TRBJ2-1 provide the parts outside the CDR3, is GAGVSQTPSNKVTEKGKYVELRCDPISGHTALYWYRQSLGQGPEFLIYFQGTGAADDSGLPNDRFFAVRPEGSVSTLKIQRTERGDSAVYLCASGGRNPNEQFFGPGTRLTVL.

V and J are TRBV12-3 or TRBV12-4 and TRBJ1-2, with a weak D call TRBD1 (5 bases). Trimming stripped 2 bases from V and 3 bases from J, with 7 bases between. CDR3 size: 13 residues. The CDR3 spells CASSLTGDYGYTF. The CDR3 nucleotides read TGTGCCAGCAGTTTAACGGGGGACTATGGCTACACCTTC.

The chain joins TRBV3-1 (or the pseudogene TRBV3-2) to TRBJ1-2; 9 bases are shared with TRBD1. The germline CDR1 and CDR2 sequences are LGHDT and YNNKEL (reference sequence). This CDR3 is 16 amino acids long. J was trimmed by 3 bases and V by 1 base; bases with no gene match: 6. The CDR3 region has the DNA TGTGCCAGCAGCCAAGGGGGACAGGGATTGCACTATGGCTACACCTTC. Amino acids: CASSQGGQGLHYGYTF.

The chain is built from TRBV9 and TRBJ2-1; D is uncertain. The CDR3 has 16 residues. Germline assignment: CDR1 SGDLS and CDR2 YYNGEE. V was trimmed by 1 base and J by 1 base, leaving 12 bases between them. The CDR3 spells CASSVSSALSYNEQFF. The CDR3 DNA reads as TGTGCCAGCAGCGTATCAAGCGCCTTATCCTACAATGAGCAGTTCTTC. Variable domain in full (rest from reference TRBV9 and TRBJ2-1): DSGVTQTPKHLITATGQRVTLRCSPRSGDLSVYWYQQSLDQGLQFLIQYYNGEERAKGNILERFSAQQFPDLHSELNLSSLELGDSALYFCASSVSSALSYNEQFFGPGTRLTVL.

V and J are TRBV9 and TRBJ1-3; D might be TRBD1 (5 bases). V lost 0 bases to trimming and J lost 2 bases, with 12 bases between them. This CDR3 region has 16 residues. In germline, CDR1 is SGDLS, CDR2 YYNGEE. CDR3 amino acids: CASSVGAGPAGNTIYF. The CDR3, as DNA: TGTGCCAGCAGCGTAGGGGCAGGGCCGGCTGGAAACACCATATATTTT.

This chain connects TRBV7-6 to TRBJ2-1, with 12 nucleotides matching TRBD2. J lost 8 bases, V lost 5 bases, and 7 bases had no gene match. CDR1 and CDR2 (germline): SGHVS, FNYEAQ. CDR3 length equals 15 residues. Here the CDR3 DNA reads TGTGCCAGCAGCGTTACTAGCGGGGGGAGCGATGAGCAGTTCTTC. It translates to CASSVTSGGSDEQFF.

The chain links TRBV27 to TRBJ2-1, with D tentatively TRBD1 (6 bases). V lost 5 bases and J lost 4, with 9 bases in between. The CDR3 contains 13 residues. Germline loops: CDR1 MNHEY, CDR2 SMNVEV (reference sequence). The CDR3 region is CASSPGHYNEQFF. Written as DNA, the CDR3 is TGTGCCAGCAGTCCGGGACATTACAATGAGCAGTTCTTC.

The chain carries TRBV11-2 and TRBJ1-4, with TRBD1 matching 7 bases. Germline CDR1 SGHAT, CDR2 FQNNGV. The CDR3 spans 15 residues. V lost 6 bases, J lost 3 bases, and 7 bases stayed unmatched. The CDR3 nucleotides are TGTGCCAGCAGACAACCGGGACAGCCTAATGAAAAACTGTTTTTT. Its protein product is CASRQPGQPNEKLFF.

The rearrangement joins TRBV5-3 to TRBJ1-4; TRBD1 aligns across 9 bases. TRBV5-3 is marked as an open reading frame, function uncertain. The CDR3 is 15 residues long. J gave up 5 bases and V 0 bases, and 2 bases lay outside the gene matches. The CDR3 DNA follows: TGTGCCAGAAGCTTGGACAGGGGGCCGAATGAAAAACTGTTTTTT. It codes for CARSLDRGPNEKLFF.